The clone carrying this T cell receptor beta chain was recorded many times. The antigen remains undetermined. Generated by immunoSEQ multiplex PCR, the TCRdb table keeps only in-frame clones and is missing some. The profile shows over 700,000 clones, approximately 72% of them singletons. The data derive from a study of shared clonotypes between healthy human individuals. Notes on the study in general: Clonotype sharing among donors, it was expected, would be affected by sequencing depth.

Looked up from germline, CDR1 is KGHSH and CDR2 is LQKENI. There are 12 residues in the CDR3. Trimming stripped 1 base from V and 6 bases from J, with 6 bases between. This chain uses TRBV18 with TRBJ1-1; no firm D call. The specimen sequenced was memory CD4+ T cells sorted from blood. The subset denotes: CD45RA-negative fraction. This clonotype originated in a woman aged 30 to 39 in good health. This CDR3 is CASSPLEAEAFF. In DNA, the CDR3 is TGTGCCAGCTCACCACTAGAGGCTGAAGCTTTCTTT.